The 30 T cell receptor beta chains reported below all come from one sample, sequenced in a study of shared clonotypes between healthy human individuals. Using immunoSEQ multiplex PCR, the repertoire was profiled, and TCRdb retains in-frame clones only, with some absent. The table has fewer than 600,000 clones, around three quarters seen once. Sequenced sample: PBMCs. Receptors were obtained from a woman in her thirties or forties in good health. Some clones in this sample may be carry-over from other donors' samples.

This clone was recorded only once. The rearrangement joins TRBV5-1 to TRBJ2-5, with D unresolved. Germline loops: CDR1 SGHRS, CDR2 YFSETQ. V lost 0 bases and J lost 4, with 10 bases in between. The CDR3 has 14 amino acids. This chain's CDR3 is CASSLGTVTETQYF. CDR3 DNA sequence: TGCGCCAGCAGCTTGGGAACAGTAACAGAGACCCAGTACTTC.

The V and J genes are TRBV28 and TRBJ1-6; no reliable D call. Germline V gene lookup returns CDR1 MDHEN and CDR2 SYDVKM. This CDR3 spans 13 amino acids. Trimming cost V 6 bases and J 13 bases, with 16 bases left between them. CDR3: CASRGSSERPLHF. Written as DNA, the CDR3 is TGTGCCAGCAGAGGATCCTCCGAACGGCCCCTCCACTTT.

The V and J genes are TRBV10-3 and TRBJ1-5; 8 nucleotides line up with TRBD1. The V and J ends lost 7 bases and 2 bases, in that order; junction bases with no gene match: 7. This CDR3 contains 15 residues. The germline V gene encodes CDR1 ENHRY and CDR2 SYGVKD. CDR3 protein: CAINDRGFGNQPQHF. The CDR3 DNA sequence: TGTGCCATCAATGACAGGGGCTTCGGCAATCAGCCCCAGCATTTT.

The chain uses TRBV28 and TRBJ2-7; 12 bases are shared with TRBD1. CDR1 is MDHEN, CDR2 SYDVKM, per germline. V lost 5 bases to trimming and J lost 6 bases; unmatched junction nucleotides: 8. The CDR3 consists of 15 residues. This CDR3 reads CASSPPGQGAFEQYF. The CDR3 DNA follows: TGTGCCAGCAGTCCGCCGGGACAGGGGGCTTTCGAGCAGTACTTC.

The J gene is TRBJ1-5, the V gene TRBV27, with a tentative D call TRBD1 (5 bases). The CDR3 extends over 16 amino acids. V was shortened by 2 bases and J by 0 bases, with 11 bases between the two germline ends. Looked up from germline, CDR1 is MNHEY and CDR2 is SMNVEV (reference sequence). The CDR3 loop reads CASSLRSGYSNQPQHF. CDR3 nucleotide sequence: TGTGCCAGCAGTTTAAGGTCAGGGTATAGCAATCAGCCCCAGCATTTT.

A remark on this clone: A far larger clone is one nucleotide away, so this likely arose from a read error. J is TRBJ2-1 and V is TRBV6-5, with 7 bases matching TRBD1. Germline V gene data show CDR1 as MNHEY and CDR2 as SVGAGI. The CDR3 loop spans 15 amino acids. CDR3 in DNA: TGTGCCGGCAGTTACAGGGGATCCTGGGCCAATGAGCAGTTCTTC. Translating gives CAGSYRGSWANEQFF.

The J gene is TRBJ2-5, the V gene TRBV18; D is possibly TRBD1 or TRBD2 (5 bases each). Trimming stripped 5 bases from V and 1 base from J, with 11 bases between. This CDR3 contains 14 residues. Germline CDR1 KGHSH, CDR2 LQKENI. The CDR3 DNA sequence: TGTGCCAGCTCAGCAACCGGGGCCCAAGAGACCCAGTACTTC. This translates into CASSATGAQETQYF.

The rearrangement links TRBV29-1 to TRBJ2-1; D may correspond to TRBD1 or TRBD2 (5 bases each). CDR1 SQVTM and CDR2 ANQGSEA come from the germline V gene. Trimming pared 6 bases from V and 0 bases from J, leaving 12 bases between. The CDR3 spans 14 residues. The CDR3 protein is CSVQAGSSYNEQFF. The CDR3 DNA sequence: TGCAGCGTCCAAGCAGGGAGCTCCTACAATGAGCAGTTCTTC.

The chain combines TRBV10-3 with TRBJ1-2, with a possible D match to TRBD1 (5 bases). The V gene lost 3 bases and the J gene lost 5 bases, with 13 bases spanning the gap. Germline lookup yields CDR1 ENHRY and CDR2 SYGVKD. This CDR3 region has 14 residues. The CDR3 nucleotides read TGTGCCATCAGTGAAGGGCAGGGCTTTTATGGCTACACCTTC. Translating gives CAISEGQGFYGYTF.

The J gene is TRBJ2-7, the V gene TRBV28, with D perhaps TRBD1 (6 bases). Germline V gives CDR1 MDHEN, CDR2 SYDVKM. This CDR3 spans 15 amino acids. V was pared by 6 bases and J by 3 bases, with 18 bases between. This chain's CDR3 is CASSSIRQENYEQYF. The CDR3 DNA reads as TGTGCCAGCAGCTCCATTCGACAGGAAAACTACGAGCAGTACTTC.

The V call is TRBV9, the J call TRBJ1-1, with no clear D. Germline lookup yields CDR1 SGDLS and CDR2 YYNGEE. V shed 0 bases and J shed 2 bases, with 8 bases lying between them. This CDR3 region has 14 residues. The CDR3 bases are TGTGCCAGCAGCGTAGAAGGGAGAAACACTGAAGCTTTCTTT. This codes for CASSVEGRNTEAFF.

V and J are TRBV7-9 and TRBJ1-2; a weak D match, TRBD1 (5 bases). The CDR3 length is 14 residues. V gave up 7 bases and J gave up 1 base, with 13 bases separating them. The germline gives CDR1 SEHNR, CDR2 FQNEAQ (reference sequence). The CDR3 here is CASKTAGVNYGYTF. DNA of the CDR3: TGTGCCAGCAAAACCGCGGGGGTTAACTATGGCTACACCTTC.

The rearrangement joins TRBV2 to TRBJ2-7, with D unresolved. This CDR3 region has 15 residues. With 0 bases removed from V and 3 bases from J, the gap between germline ends came to 12 bases. Per the germline V gene, CDR1 is SNHLY and CDR2 is FYNNEI. As DNA, the CDR3 is TGTGCCAGCAGTGAAGCGCTTCCGACCTACTACGAGCAGTACTTC. It translates to CASSEALPTYYEQYF.

The chain is built from TRBV30 and TRBJ1-4; the match to TRBD1 covers 7 bases. CDR3 length: 14 amino acids. J lost 0 bases, V lost 8 bases, and 6 bases had no gene match. The germline V gene has CDR1 GTSNPN and CDR2 SVGIG (reference sequence). CDR3 sequence: CAASTGSTNEKLFF. CDR3 DNA sequence: TGTGCCGCTTCGACAGGGTCAACTAATGAAAAACTGTTTTTT.

The genes are TRBV9 and TRBJ1-2; D unclear. Deletions cut 0 bases from V and 2 bases from J, with 17 bases between. CDR1 SGDLS and CDR2 YYNGEE come from the germline V gene. The CDR3 contains 17 residues. CDR3 region: CASSVGGGPAQNYGYTF. The CDR3 coding sequence is TGTGCCAGCAGCGTAGGGGGAGGCCCGGCCCAAAACTATGGCTACACCTTC.

This clone came up a few times. V is TRBV11-1 and J is TRBJ2-4; D assignment may be TRBD1 or TRBD2 (5 bases each). Per the germline V gene, CDR1 is SGHAT and CDR2 is FQDESV (reference sequence). This CDR3 contains 12 residues. With 3 bases removed from V and 6 bases from J, the gap between germline ends came to 6 bases. The CDR3, as DNA: TGTGCCAGCAGCTTCGGGGCAAACATTCAGTACTTC. Protein sequence: CASSFGANIQYF.

The chain employs TRBV5-1 and TRBJ1-2; 9 nucleotides match TRBD1. The V gene end was trimmed by 4 bases and the J gene end by 6 bases; junction bases not matched to a gene: 4. The CDR3 length is 13 residues. Germline CDR1 and CDR2: SGHRS and YFSETQ. The CDR3, as DNA: TGCGCCAGCAGCACCTGGGACAGGGATGGCTACACCTTC. It is translated as CASSTWDRDGYTF.

This chain connects TRBV27 to TRBJ2-7; D possibly corresponds to TRBD2 (6 bases). Germline V gives CDR1 MNHEY, CDR2 SMNVEV (reference sequence). This CDR3 comprises 13 residues. Trimming removed 10 bases from V and 6 bases from J, with 19 bases in between. For the CDR3, the DNA is TGTGCCACAGGGATTGGGGGGTCTCTCGAGCAGTACTTC. Translating gives CATGIGGSLEQYF.

The chain couples TRBV11-2 to TRBJ2-7, with 13 positions matching TRBD2. Germline loops: CDR1 SGHAT, CDR2 FQNNGV. CDR3 length equals 16 residues. Unmatched junction bases numbered 8, after V lost 3 bases and J lost 6 bases. The CDR3 loop is CASSFTSGRAVVEQYF. The CDR3 DNA is TGTGCCAGCAGCTTTACTAGCGGGAGGGCCGTAGTCGAGCAGTACTTC.

The rearrangement joins TRBV27 to TRBJ1-5; a possible D gene is TRBD1 (5 bases). Germline values: CDR1 MNHEY, CDR2 SMNVEV (reference sequence). The V end lost 3 bases, the J end lost 2 bases, and 11 bases lay between the germline ends. This CDR3 comprises 15 residues. The CDR3 DNA sequence: TGTGCCAGCAGTTTGGGCAGGGTTGGCAATCAGCCCCAGCATTTT. It yields the protein CASSLGRVGNQPQHF.

The chain uses TRBV6-5 and TRBJ2-1; 13 bases match TRBD2. Germline lookup yields CDR1 MNHEY and CDR2 SVGAGI. The junction had 3 bases not matched to a gene; V was cut back by 5 bases and J by 8 bases. CDR3 length equals 14 residues. CDR3: CASSGGLAGDEQFF. The CDR3 bases are TGTGCCAGCAGTGGCGGACTAGCGGGAGATGAGCAGTTCTTC.

The chain has TRBV7-6 and TRBJ2-1; D unclear. Trimming removed 0 bases from V and 5 bases from J, with 14 bases in between. Germline V gives CDR1 SGHVS, CDR2 FNYEAQ. CDR3 length: 16 residues. For the CDR3, the DNA is TGTGCCAGCAGCTTAGCAAGAAGTTCTGGTAACAATGAGCAGTTCTTC. Translated: CASSLARSSGNNEQFF.

The V call is TRBV5-4, the J call TRBJ2-3; D uncertain. Trimming removed 3 bases at V and 4 bases at J, with 9 bases between. Germline V lookup: CDR1 SGHNT, CDR2 YYREEE (reference sequence). The CDR3 runs to 13 residues. This CDR3 reads CASSSMGPDTQYF. CDR3 nucleotide sequence: TGTGCCAGCAGCTCCATGGGCCCAGATACGCAGTATTTT. Combining the CDR3 with reference TRBV5-4 and TRBJ2-3 gives the whole variable domain ETGVTQSPTHLIKTRGQQVTLRCSSQSGHNTVSWYQQALGQGPQFIFQYYREEENGRGNFPPRFSGLQFPNYSSELNVNALELDDSALYLCASSSMGPDTQYFGPGTRLTVL.

V gene TRBV19 combines with J gene TRBJ1-1; TRBD1 matches at 7 bases. Unmatched junction bases numbered 8, after V lost 4 bases and J lost 6 bases. Germline assignment: CDR1 LNHDA and CDR2 SQIVND (reference sequence). The CDR3 covers 14 residues. The CDR3 DNA reads TGTGCCAGTAGTAGGGGACCCGGACAGGCTGAAGCTTTCTTT. This sequence encodes CASSRGPGQAEAFF.

The J gene is TRBJ1-1, the V gene TRBV10-2; TRBD1 might be the D (6 bases). The V gene lost 7 bases and the J gene lost 7 bases, with 16 bases spanning the gap. Germline assignment: CDR1 WSHSY and CDR2 SAAADI. The CDR3 spans 13 residues. The CDR3 DNA is TGCGCCAGCACCGGAGGGGGGCTGGATGAAGCTTTCTTT. Translation: CASTGGGLDEAFF.

This rearrangement joins TRBV4-3 to TRBJ2-1; D perhaps matches TRBD1 (6 bases). Germline values: CDR1 LGHNA, CDR2 YSLEER. The CDR3 is 13 residues long. V was shortened by 3 bases and J by 10 bases, with 13 bases between the two germline ends. DNA for the CDR3: TGCGCCAGCAGCCAGGATCAGGGGCGAGAGCAGTTCTTC. It yields the protein CASSQDQGREQFF.

V gene TRBV7-2 combines with J gene TRBJ1-2; D gene unclear. Germline V gene lookup returns CDR1 SGHTA and CDR2 FQGNSA. Deletions cut 1 base from V and 6 bases from J, with 21 bases between. The CDR3 length is 17 residues. The CDR3 nucleotides are TGTGCCAGCAGCTTAGGTGGCAGCCTAGGGAAGTCGGATGGCTACACCTTC. Amino acids: CASSLGGSLGKSDGYTF. Using reference TRBV7-2 and TRBJ1-2 for the parts outside the CDR3, the full variable domain is GAGVSQSPSNKVTEKGKDVELRCDPISGHTALYWYRQSLGQGLEFLIYFQGNSAPDKSGLPSDRFSAERTGGSVSTLTIQRTQQEDSAVYLCASSLGGSLGKSDGYTFGSGTRLTVV.

This clone has only one observation. The V and J genes are TRBV11-3 and TRBJ2-3; TRBD1 agrees at 7 bases. J gave up 4 bases and V 5 bases, and 9 bases lay outside the gene matches. The germline V gene encodes CDR1 SGHNT and CDR2 YENEEA. This CDR3 has 15 amino acids. In nucleotides, the CDR3 is TGTGCCAGCAGCACCCCCCGGGACAGCCCAGATACGCAGTATTTT. Its protein product is CASSTPRDSPDTQYF.

The rearrangement uses TRBV30 and TRBJ1-1; D gene unclear. Germline-derived CDR1 and CDR2 are GTSNPN and SVGIG (reference sequence). Trimming took 7 bases from V and 1 from J, leaving 10 bases between them. This CDR3 is 12 amino acids long. The chain's CDR3 is CASSNQNTEAFF. In DNA, the CDR3 is TGTGCCTCGTCCAACCAGAACACTGAAGCTTTCTTT. The full variable domain, in which reference TRBV30 and TRBJ1-1 provide the parts outside the CDR3, is SQTIHQWPATLVQPVGSPLSLECTVEGTSNPNLYWYRQAAGRGLQLLFYSVGIGQISSEVPQNLSASRPQDRQFILSSKKLLLSDSGFYLCASSNQNTEAFFGQGTRLTVV.

The chain uses TRBV6-1 and TRBJ2-3; D is perhaps TRBD1 (6 bases). V was clipped by 4 bases and J by 2 bases, with 16 bases between them. This CDR3 is 16 amino acids long. In germline, CDR1 is MNHNS, CDR2 SASEGT. The CDR3 DNA reads TGTGCCAGCAGTGCGTGGGCGCAGGGGTACACAGATACGCAGTATTTT. Its translation is CASSAWAQGYTDTQYF.